The clone carrying this T cell receptor (beta chain) appeared a single time. The antigen is undetermined. Each subset's genomic DNA was shared equally among a number of immunoSEQ plates. The assay was immunoSEQ multiplex PCR, and TCRdb's table has in-frame clones only and misses some. The data show about half a million clones, roughly 80% seen once. Deletions cut 4 bases from V and 4 bases from J, with 13 bases between. The CDR3 extends over 14 amino acids. Germline V gene sequence: CDR1 SGHRS, CDR2 YFSETQ. This sample was taken from a study of shared clonotypes between healthy human individuals. Study findings and constraints: Since donors were few, the genetic and exposure-history diversity represented was limited. Donor clonotype sharing was expected to depend on sequencing depth.

The sequenced material came from PBMCs. This clonotype originated in a woman in her thirties or forties in good health. Some clones in this sample may be carry-over from other donors' samples. This sequence joins TRBV5-1 and TRBJ2-3; weak D call: TRBD2 (6 bases). CDR3 DNA sequence: TGCGCCAGCAGCACCACGACTAGTTCAGATACGCAGTATTTT. Translating it yields CASSTTTSSDTQYF.